This TCR beta chain appears in the sequencing data of a study of T cell responses to AZD1222 COVID-19 vaccine. Study-wide results and caveats: Reportedly, close to half of spike-specific TCRs are directed against unmutated variant regions. Donors in the cohort were predominantly white British and more often female, and clonal diversity was possibly underestimated. After the peak T cell response, and only then, were repertoires sampled.

This table comes from immunoSEQ multiplex PCR, and its TCRdb copy is limited to in-frame clones, with some not included. The sample records some 150,000 clones, 80% to 95% being singletons. Of note for this clone: The antigen remains undetermined.

The source of this sequence is an adult in good health. Sequencing was performed on peripheral blood, taken on day 0 of MenACWY control vaccination.

CDR3 nucleotide sequence: TGCGCCAGCAGCCCGGAGGCGTACACTGAAGCTTTCTTT. Its protein product is CASSPEAYTEAFF. This rearrangement joins TRBV5-1 to TRBJ1-1; no definite D call. Germline V gene data show CDR1 as SGHRS and CDR2 as YFSETQ. The V and J ends lost 4 bases and 3 bases respectively, with 10 bases between them. CDR3 length equals 13 residues.